The 20 T cell receptor beta chains below all came from one sample that was sequenced in a study of technical replicates of blood from a handful of donors. This table comes from immunoSEQ multiplex PCR, and its TCRdb copy is limited to in-frame clones, with some not included. The sample holds tens of thousands of clones, about 97% seen once. Sequencing was performed on T cells isolated from PBMCs. The receptors stem from a human donor in good health.

The chain uses TRBV2 and TRBJ2-1, with 8 bases aligning to TRBD1. The V gene end was trimmed by 3 bases and the J gene end by 2 bases; junction bases not matched to a gene: 3. Germline V gene data show CDR1 as SNHLY and CDR2 as FYNNEI. The CDR3 is 15 residues long. The CDR3 DNA sequence: TGTGCCAGCAGTGACCGGGACAGGACCTACAATGAGCAGTTCTTC. Protein: CASSDRDRTYNEQFF.

The rearrangement links TRBV18 to TRBJ2-5, with D perhaps TRBD2 (6 bases). The CDR3 is made up of 15 amino acids. CDR1 KGHSH and CDR2 LQKENI come from the germline V gene. Trimming removed 3 bases from V and 4 bases from J, with 15 bases in between. The CDR3 DNA is TGTGCCAGCTCACCTCGACGGGGGTCCCCAGAGACCCAGTACTTC. Encoded protein: CASSPRRGSPETQYF.

The chain links TRBV9 to TRBJ1-4, with D uncertain. With 0 bases removed from V and 6 bases from J, the gap between germline ends came to 9 bases. Germline V gene data show CDR1 as SGDLS and CDR2 as YYNGEE. The CDR3 totals 14 residues. CDR3: CASSVGLPDEKLFF. The CDR3 region has the DNA TGTGCCAGCAGCGTAGGACTCCCCGATGAAAAACTGTTTTTT.

The rearrangement joins TRBV5-1 to TRBJ2-3, with 13 bases aligning to TRBD2. Trimming at V came to 2 bases and at J to 5 bases, leaving 8 bases not matched to a gene. Per the germline V gene, CDR1 is SGHRS and CDR2 is YFSETQ. The CDR3 is 17 residues long. In DNA, the CDR3 is TGCGCCAGCAGCTTCGCCCTACTAGCGGGGGGGCTAGATACGCAGTATTTT. It translates to CASSFALLAGGLDTQYF. The whole variable domain, remainder taken from reference TRBV5-1 and TRBJ2-3, is KAGVTQTPRYLIKTRGQQVTLSCSPISGHRSVSWYQQTPGQGLQFLFEYFSETQRNKGNFPGRFSGRQFSNSRSEMNVSTLELGDSALYLCASSFALLAGGLDTQYFGPGTRLTVL.

This chain links TRBV5-1 with TRBJ2-7, with a tentative D call TRBD2 (6 bases). Germline V CDR1 and CDR2: SGHRS, YFSETQ. This CDR3 spans 14 amino acids. V lost 4 bases, J lost 2 bases, and 13 bases lay in between. The DNA of the CDR3 is TGCGCCAGCAGCCCCGGGACTGGGACCTACGAGCAGTACTTC. Protein sequence: CASSPGTGTYEQYF.

The DNA for the CDR3 is TGTGCCAGCAGTCCGACAGGGGCGAGCTACGAGCAGTACTTC. The encoded protein is CASSPTGASYEQYF. The genes are TRBV6-5 and TRBJ2-7, with 8 bases fitting TRBD1. V lost 5 bases and J lost 3; bases outside the gene matches: 6. The CDR3 length is 14 residues. CDR1 and CDR2 from the germline V gene are MNHEY and SVGAGI.

V usage is TRBV19 and J usage is TRBJ2-7; tentative D call: TRBD2 (5 bases). V gave up 2 bases and J gave up 7 bases, with 12 bases separating them. Germline values: CDR1 LNHDA, CDR2 SQIVND (reference sequence). The CDR3 is 13 residues long. In nucleotides, the CDR3 is TGTGCCAGTAGTATACAAAAGAGAGGGGAGCAGTACTTC. Its translation is CASSIQKRGEQYF.

J is TRBJ1-1 and V is TRBV10-3; D not certain. The germline V gene encodes CDR1 ENHRY and CDR2 SYGVKD. Deletions cut 3 bases from V and 1 base from J, with 3 bases between. CDR3 length equals 12 residues. CDR3 DNA sequence: TGTGCCATCAGTGACAAGAACACTGAAGCTTTCTTT. Protein sequence: CAISDKNTEAFF.

This clone has only one observation. The rearrangement uses TRBV27 and TRBJ2-1; TRBD1 agrees at 7 bases. V gave up 5 bases and J gave up 0 bases; unmatched junction bases: 7. The germline gives CDR1 MNHEY, CDR2 SMNVEV (reference sequence). The CDR3 totals 16 residues. DNA for the CDR3: TGTGCCAGCAGTCCGCGGACAGGTAGCTCCTACAATGAGCAGTTCTTC. This encodes CASSPRTGSSYNEQFF.

The chain combines TRBV13 with TRBJ2-5, with 8 bases that match TRBD2. V shed 5 bases, J shed 5 bases, and the junction held 13 bases outside the gene matches. CDR1 is PRHDT and CDR2 is FYEKMQ in the germline V gene (reference sequence). This CDR3 region has 16 residues. In nucleotides, the CDR3 is TGTGCCAGCAGCCGTCGTCCGGGGGGGCCCTGGGAGACCCAGTACTTC. It translates to CASSRRPGGPWETQYF.

The chain has TRBV21-1 and TRBJ1-3. TRBV21-1 is shown as a pseudogene. The CDR3 runs to 16 residues. The CDR3 sequence: CASSSKTGTSGNTIYF. The DNA of the CDR3 is TGTGCCAGCAGCAGCAAGACGGGAACCTCTGGAAACACCATATATTTT.

V gene TRBV28 combines with J gene TRBJ2-3, with D uncertain. Germline CDR1 MDHEN, CDR2 SYDVKM. The V and J ends lost 3 bases and 0 bases respectively, with 4 bases between them. This CDR3 has 13 residues. This chain's CDR3 is CASSFVSTDTQYF. CDR3 coding DNA: TGTGCCAGCAGTTTCGTTAGCACAGATACGCAGTATTTT.

V usage is TRBV30 and J usage is TRBJ1-2, with D perhaps matching TRBD1 (5 bases). The V gene lost 5 bases and the J gene lost 3 bases, with 10 bases spanning the gap. Germline assignment: CDR1 GTSNPN and CDR2 SVGIG (reference sequence). The CDR3 totals 12 residues. For the CDR3, the DNA is TGTGCCTGGGAACAGGCACACTATGGCTACACCTTC. Its protein is CAWEQAHYGYTF. Together with reference TRBV30 and TRBJ1-2, the CDR3 gives the full variable domain: SQTIHQWPATLVQPVGSPLSLECTVEGTSNPNLYWYRQAAGRGLQLLFYSVGIGQISSEVPQNLSASRPQDRQFILSSKKLLLSDSGFYLCAWEQAHYGYTFGSGTRLTVV.

The J gene is TRBJ1-1, the V gene TRBV6-5, with D hard to call. This CDR3 comprises 13 residues. The germline V gene has CDR1 MNHEY and CDR2 SVGAGI. V lost 0 bases and J 4 bases, leaving 6 bases between the germline ends. CDR3: CASSYSSPTEAFF. DNA for the CDR3: TGTGCCAGCAGTTACTCCTCCCCCACTGAAGCTTTCTTT.

The chain employs TRBV18 and TRBJ2-7; TRBD1 aligns across 9 bases. This CDR3 is 14 amino acids long. V gave up 4 bases and J gave up 5 bases; unmatched junction bases: 6. CDR1 and CDR2 (germline): KGHSH, LQKENI. The chain's CDR3 is CASSQGTGRNEQYF. CDR3 DNA sequence: TGTGCCAGCTCACAGGGGACAGGGCGCAACGAGCAGTACTTC.

This clone was seen just once. The genes are TRBV30 and TRBJ1-2; tentatively, D is TRBD1 (6 bases). The germline V and J ends were trimmed by 2 bases and 8 bases, with 9 bases remaining between them. The CDR3 is 11 amino acids. CDR1 and CDR2 from the germline V gene are GTSNPN and SVGIG (reference sequence). The CDR3 coding sequence is TGTGCCTGGAGTCAGGGGCTCGGCTACACCTTC. Its translation is CAWSQGLGYTF.

V usage is TRBV7-9 and J usage is TRBJ1-1, with D hard to call. Germline V gene data show CDR1 as SEHNR and CDR2 as FQNEAQ (reference sequence). V was pared by 4 bases and J by 3 bases, with 3 bases between. The CDR3 is made up of 11 amino acids. The CDR3 DNA is TGTGCCAGCAGCTCATACACTGAAGCTTTCTTT. This codes for CASSSYTEAFF.

The chain is built from TRBV27 and TRBJ2-7; D gene unclear. CDR1 and CDR2 (germline): MNHEY, SMNVEV (reference sequence). CDR3 length: 13 residues. V lost 5 bases, J lost 6 bases, and 14 bases lay in between. The DNA of the CDR3 is TGTGCCAGCAGTCCATCCCTTCAGGTCGAGCAGTACTTC. Protein product: CASSPSLQVEQYF.

V is TRBV5-5 and J is TRBJ2-2, with 12 bases identical to TRBD1. Germline assignment: CDR1 SGHKS and CDR2 YYEKEE (reference sequence). The CDR3 has 18 residues. V gave up 5 bases and J gave up 6 bases; unmatched junction bases: 14. In DNA, the CDR3 is TGTGCCAGCAGACTCCCACCGGGACAGGGGGCTCCATCCGGGGAGCTGTTTTTT. The encoded protein is CASRLPPGQGAPSGELFF.

The J gene is TRBJ1-1, the V gene TRBV5-4; perhaps TRBD1 as D (5 bases). CDR1 is SGHNT, CDR2 YYREEE, per germline (reference sequence). V dropped 0 bases and J dropped 3 bases, with 6 bases sitting between them. The CDR3 extends over 13 amino acids. CDR3 sequence reads: CASSLARDTEAFF. The CDR3 nucleotides are TGTGCCAGCAGCTTGGCCAGGGACACTGAAGCTTTCTTT.